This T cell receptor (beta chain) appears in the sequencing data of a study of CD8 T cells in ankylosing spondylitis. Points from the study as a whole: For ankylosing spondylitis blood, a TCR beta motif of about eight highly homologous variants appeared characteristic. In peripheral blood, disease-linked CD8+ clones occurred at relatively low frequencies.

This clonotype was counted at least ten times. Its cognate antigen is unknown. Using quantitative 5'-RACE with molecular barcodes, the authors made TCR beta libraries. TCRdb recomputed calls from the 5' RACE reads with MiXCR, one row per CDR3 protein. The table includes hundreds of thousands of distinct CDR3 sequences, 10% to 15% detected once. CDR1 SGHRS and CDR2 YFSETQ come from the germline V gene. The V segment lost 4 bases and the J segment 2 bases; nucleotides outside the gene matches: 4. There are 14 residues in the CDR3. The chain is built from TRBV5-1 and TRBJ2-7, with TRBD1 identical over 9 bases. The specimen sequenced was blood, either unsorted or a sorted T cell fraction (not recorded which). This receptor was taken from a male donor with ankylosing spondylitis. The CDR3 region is CASSTWTGAYEQYF. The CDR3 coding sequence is TGCGCCAGCAGCACCTGGACAGGGGCCTACGAGCAGTACTTC. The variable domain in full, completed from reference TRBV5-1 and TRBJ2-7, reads KAGVTQTPRYLIKTRGQQVTLSCSPISGHRSVSWYQQTPGQGLQFLFEYFSETQRNKGNFPGRFSGRQFSNSRSEMNVSTLELGDSALYLCASSTWTGAYEQYFGPGTRLTVT.